One T cell receptor (beta chain) is described in this entry. Its target is unknown. This sample was included in a study of T cell responses to AZD1222 COVID-19 vaccine. This CDR3 has 18 amino acids. The germline CDR1 and CDR2 sequences are SGDLS and YYNGEE. The junction had 7 bases not matched to a gene; V was cut back by 4 bases and J by 2 bases. Assay: immunoSEQ multiplex PCR; the TCRdb copy retains only in-frame clones and omits some. The sample has approximately 140,000 clones, 75% to 95% seen once. Study findings and constraints: CD4 TCRs associated with vaccination spanned spike, dominating at 160-218 and 743-854.

The material sequenced was peripheral blood, taken 28 days after the second AZD1222 dose. This chain joins TRBV9 and TRBJ2-3; 16 nucleotides agree with TRBD2. The TCR sequence derives from an adult who received the AZD1222 COVID-19 vaccine. The CDR3 sequence is CASSTGTSGRAYTDTQYF. The CDR3 nucleotides are TGTGCCAGCAGCACTGGGACTAGCGGGAGGGCATACACAGATACGCAGTATTTT.